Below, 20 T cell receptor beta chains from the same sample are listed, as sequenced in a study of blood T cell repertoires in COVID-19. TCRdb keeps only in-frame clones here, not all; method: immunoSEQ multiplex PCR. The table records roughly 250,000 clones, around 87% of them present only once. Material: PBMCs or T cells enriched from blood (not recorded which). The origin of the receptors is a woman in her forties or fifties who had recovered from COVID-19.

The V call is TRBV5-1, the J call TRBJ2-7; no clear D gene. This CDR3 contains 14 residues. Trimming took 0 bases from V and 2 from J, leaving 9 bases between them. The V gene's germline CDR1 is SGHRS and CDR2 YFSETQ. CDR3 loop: CASSLGAVAYEQYF. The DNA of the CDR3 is TGCGCCAGCAGCTTGGGCGCGGTCGCCTACGAGCAGTACTTC.

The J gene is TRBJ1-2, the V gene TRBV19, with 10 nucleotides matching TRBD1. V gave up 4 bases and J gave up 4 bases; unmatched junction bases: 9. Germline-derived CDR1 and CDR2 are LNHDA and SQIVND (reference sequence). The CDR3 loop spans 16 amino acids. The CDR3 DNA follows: TGTGCCAGTAGTACAAACCGGGACAGGGGCCTCTATGGCTACACCTTC. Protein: CASSTNRDRGLYGYTF.

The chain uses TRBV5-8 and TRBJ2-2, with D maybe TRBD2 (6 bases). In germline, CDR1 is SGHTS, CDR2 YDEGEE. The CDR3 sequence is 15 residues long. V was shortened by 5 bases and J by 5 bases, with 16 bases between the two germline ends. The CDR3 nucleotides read TGTGCCAGCAGACCCCCGGGACTGCCTACCGGGGAGCTGTTTTTT. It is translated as CASRPPGLPTGELFF.

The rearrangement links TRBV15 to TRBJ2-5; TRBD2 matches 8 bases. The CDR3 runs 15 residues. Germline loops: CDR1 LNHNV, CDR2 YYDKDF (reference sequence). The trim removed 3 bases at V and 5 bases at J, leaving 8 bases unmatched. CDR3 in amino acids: CATSSSGKVGETQYF. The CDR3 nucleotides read TGTGCCACCAGCAGTAGCGGGAAGGTTGGGGAGACCCAGTACTTC.

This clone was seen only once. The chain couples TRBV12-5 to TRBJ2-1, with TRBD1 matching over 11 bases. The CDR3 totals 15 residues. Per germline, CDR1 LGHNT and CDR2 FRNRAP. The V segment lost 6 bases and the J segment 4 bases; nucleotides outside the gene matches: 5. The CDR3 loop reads CASGPGQGAYNEQFF. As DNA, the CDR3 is TGTGCTAGTGGCCCAGGACAGGGGGCGTACAATGAGCAGTTCTTC. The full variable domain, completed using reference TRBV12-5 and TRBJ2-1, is DARVTQTPRHKVTEMGQEVTMRCQPILGHNTVFWYRQTMMQGLELLAYFRNRAPLDDSGMPKDRFSAEMPDATLATLKIQPSEPRDSAVYFCASGPGQGAYNEQFFGPGTRLTVL.

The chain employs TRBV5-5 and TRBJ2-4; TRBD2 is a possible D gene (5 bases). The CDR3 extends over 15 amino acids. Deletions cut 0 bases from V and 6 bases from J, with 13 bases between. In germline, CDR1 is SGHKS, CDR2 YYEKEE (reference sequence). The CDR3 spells CASSLVEGPRNIQYF. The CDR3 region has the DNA TGTGCCAGCAGCTTGGTTGAGGGCCCAAGAAACATTCAGTACTTC. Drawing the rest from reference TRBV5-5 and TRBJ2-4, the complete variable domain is DAGVTQSPTHLIKTRGQQVTLRCSPISGHKSVSWYQQVLGQGPQFIFQYYEKEERGRGNFPDRFSARQFPNYSSELNVNALLLGDSALYLCASSLVEGPRNIQYFGAGTRLSVL.

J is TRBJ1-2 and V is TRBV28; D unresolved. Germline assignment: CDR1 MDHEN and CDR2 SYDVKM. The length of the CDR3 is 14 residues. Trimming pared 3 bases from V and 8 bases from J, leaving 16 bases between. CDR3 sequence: CASSLRDSGGGYTF. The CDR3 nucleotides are TGTGCCAGCAGTTTGCGTGACTCCGGTGGGGGCTACACCTTC.

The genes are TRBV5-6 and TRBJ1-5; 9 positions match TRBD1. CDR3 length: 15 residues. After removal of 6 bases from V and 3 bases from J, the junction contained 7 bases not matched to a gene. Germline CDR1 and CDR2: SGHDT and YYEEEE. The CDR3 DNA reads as TGTGCCAGCACCTTCGGGACAGGGACCAATCAGCCCCAGCATTTT. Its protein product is CASTFGTGTNQPQHF. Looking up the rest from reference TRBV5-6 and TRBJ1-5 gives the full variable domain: DAGVTQSPTHLIKTRGQQVTLRCSPKSGHDTVSWYQQALGQGPQFIFQYYEEEERQRGNFPDRFSGHQFPNYSSELNVNALLLGDSALYLCASTFGTGTNQPQHFGDGTRLSIL.

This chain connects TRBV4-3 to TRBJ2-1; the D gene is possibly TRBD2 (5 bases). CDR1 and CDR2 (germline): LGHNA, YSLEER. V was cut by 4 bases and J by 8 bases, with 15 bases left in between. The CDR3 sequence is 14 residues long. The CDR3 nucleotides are TGCGCCAGCAGCCGGAGGTTTTTGTGGGATGAGCAGTTCTTC. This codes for CASSRRFLWDEQFF.

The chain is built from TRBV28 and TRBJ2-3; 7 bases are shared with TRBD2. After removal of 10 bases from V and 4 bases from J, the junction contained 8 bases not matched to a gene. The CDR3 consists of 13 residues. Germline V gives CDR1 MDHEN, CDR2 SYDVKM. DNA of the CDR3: TGTGCCATCAATCGAAGCGGGGCAGATACGCAGTATTTT. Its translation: CAINRSGADTQYF.

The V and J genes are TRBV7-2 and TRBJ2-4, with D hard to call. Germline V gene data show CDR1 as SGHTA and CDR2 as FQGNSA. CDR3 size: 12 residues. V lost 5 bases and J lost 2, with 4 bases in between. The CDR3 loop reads CASSLSKNIQYF. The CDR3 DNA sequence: TGTGCCAGCAGCCTGTCCAAAAACATTCAGTACTTC.

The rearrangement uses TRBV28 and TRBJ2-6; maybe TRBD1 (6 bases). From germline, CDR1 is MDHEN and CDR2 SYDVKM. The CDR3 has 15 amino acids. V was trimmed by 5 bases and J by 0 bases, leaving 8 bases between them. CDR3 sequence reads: CASSQGGSGANVLTF. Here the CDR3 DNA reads TGTGCCAGCAGTCAAGGGGGCTCTGGGGCCAACGTCCTGACTTTC.

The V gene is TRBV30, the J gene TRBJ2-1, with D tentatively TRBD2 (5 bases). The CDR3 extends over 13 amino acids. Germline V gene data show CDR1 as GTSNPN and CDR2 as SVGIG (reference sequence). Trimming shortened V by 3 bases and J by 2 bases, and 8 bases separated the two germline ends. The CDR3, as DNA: TGTGCCTGGAGCGGGATGACCTACAATGAGCAGTTCTTC. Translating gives CAWSGMTYNEQFF. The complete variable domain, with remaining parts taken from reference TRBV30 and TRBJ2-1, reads SQTIHQWPATLVQPVGSPLSLECTVEGTSNPNLYWYRQAAGRGLQLLFYSVGIGQISSEVPQNLSASRPQDRQFILSSKKLLLSDSGFYLCAWSGMTYNEQFFGPGTRLTVL.

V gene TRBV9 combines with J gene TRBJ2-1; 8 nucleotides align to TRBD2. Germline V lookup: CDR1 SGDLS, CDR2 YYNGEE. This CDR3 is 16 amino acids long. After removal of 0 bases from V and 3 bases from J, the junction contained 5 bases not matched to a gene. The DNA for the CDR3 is TGTGCCAGCAGCGTAGAGAGGGGACTAGACTACAATGAGCAGTTCTTC. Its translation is CASSVERGLDYNEQFF.

The CDR3 is CASSLSGTSSYNEQFF. The CDR3 bases are TGTGCCAGCAGTCTTTCCGGGACTAGCTCCTACAATGAGCAGTTCTTC. This chain connects TRBV27 to TRBJ2-1, with 8 positions matching TRBD2. J gave up 0 bases and V 5 bases, and 6 bases lay outside the gene matches. There are 16 residues in the CDR3. CDR1 MNHEY and CDR2 SMNVEV come from the germline V gene (reference sequence).

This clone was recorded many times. The CDR3 here is CASSLLARGPKMNTEAFF. The CDR3 DNA reads as TGTGCCAGCAGCTTGCTCGCCAGGGGGCCAAAAATGAACACTGAAGCTTTCTTT. The rearrangement links TRBV5-4 to TRBJ1-1, with 8 nucleotides matching TRBD1. V dropped 1 base and J dropped 0; count of bases not matched to a gene: 11. The CDR3 consists of 18 residues. Germline lookup yields CDR1 SGHNT and CDR2 YYREEE (reference sequence).

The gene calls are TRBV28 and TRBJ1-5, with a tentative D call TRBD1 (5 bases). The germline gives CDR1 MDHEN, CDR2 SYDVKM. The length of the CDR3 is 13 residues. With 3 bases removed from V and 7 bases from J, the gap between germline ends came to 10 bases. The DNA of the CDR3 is TGTGCCAGCAGTTTTCGGGGGGGACAGCCCCAGCATTTT. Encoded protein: CASSFRGGQPQHF.

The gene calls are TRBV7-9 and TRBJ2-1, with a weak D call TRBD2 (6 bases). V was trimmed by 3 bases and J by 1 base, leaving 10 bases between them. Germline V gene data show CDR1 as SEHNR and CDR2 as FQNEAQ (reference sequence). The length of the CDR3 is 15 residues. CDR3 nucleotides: TGTGCCAGCAGCTTCCTTCGGGGGTCCTACAATGAGCAGTTCTTC. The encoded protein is CASSFLRGSYNEQFF.

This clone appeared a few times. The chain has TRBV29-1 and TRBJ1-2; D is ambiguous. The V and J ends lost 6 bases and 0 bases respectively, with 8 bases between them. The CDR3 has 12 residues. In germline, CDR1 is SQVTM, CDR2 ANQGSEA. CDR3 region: CSVLSPNYGYTF. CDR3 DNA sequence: TGCAGCGTACTGAGCCCTAACTATGGCTACACCTTC. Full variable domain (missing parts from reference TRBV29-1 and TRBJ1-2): SAVISQKPSRDICQRGTSLTIQCQVDSQVTMMFWYRQQPGQSLTLIATANQGSEATYESGFVIDKFPISRPNLTFSTLTVSNMSPEDSSIYLCSVLSPNYGYTFGSGTRLTVV.

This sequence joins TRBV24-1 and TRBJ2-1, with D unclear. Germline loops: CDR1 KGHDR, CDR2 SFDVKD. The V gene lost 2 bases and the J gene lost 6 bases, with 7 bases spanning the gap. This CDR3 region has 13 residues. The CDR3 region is CATSDSRSNEQFF. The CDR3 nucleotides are TGTGCCACCAGTGATTCCCGGTCCAATGAGCAGTTCTTC.